The sequence of this T cell receptor beta chain was determined in a study of blood T cell repertoires in COVID-19. Background on the study: PBMCs, B-cell-depleted T cells, or T cells were the source of the cDNA or gDNA that made up the material.

How the authors handled the data: Reference gene primer amplification in the assay estimated nucleated cell counts. Clones were read by immunoSEQ multiplex PCR, and TCRdb kept only the in-frame ones, dropping some. V, J and clone size are those of that table, while D and trimming were read from the DNA. This repertoire shows 180,000 or so clones, 80% to 90% found once; its top ten account for roughly 7.8%. The ends were cut back, 10 bases at V and 0 bases at J, with 9 bases in the middle. CDR1 is SGHKS and CDR2 is YYEKEE in the germline V gene (reference sequence). CDR3 length equals 12 residues. J is TRBJ2-3 and V is TRBV5-5; D may be TRBD1 (6 bases). The sequence was obtained from a man aged 55 to 69 with acute or convalescent COVID-19. Sequenced sample: peripheral blood. The CDR3 loop reads CAGGFSTDTQYF. The CDR3 DNA reads TGTGCCGGGGGCTTTAGCACAGATACGCAGTATTTT.